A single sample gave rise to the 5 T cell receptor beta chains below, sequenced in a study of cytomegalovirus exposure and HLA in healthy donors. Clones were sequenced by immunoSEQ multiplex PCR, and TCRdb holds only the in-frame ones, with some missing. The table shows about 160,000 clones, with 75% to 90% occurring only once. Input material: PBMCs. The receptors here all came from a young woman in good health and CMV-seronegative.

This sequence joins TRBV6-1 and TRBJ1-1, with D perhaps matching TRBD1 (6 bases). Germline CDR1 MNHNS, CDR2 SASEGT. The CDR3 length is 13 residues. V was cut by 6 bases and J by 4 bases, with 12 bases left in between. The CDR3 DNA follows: TGTGCCAGCAGCGAAACAGGGCGCACTGAAGCTTTCTTT. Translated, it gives CASSETGRTEAFF.

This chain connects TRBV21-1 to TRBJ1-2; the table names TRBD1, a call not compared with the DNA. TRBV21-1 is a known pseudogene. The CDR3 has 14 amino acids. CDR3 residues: CASPGTITNYGYTF. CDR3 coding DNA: TGTGCCAGTCCGGGGACAATTACTAACTATGGCTACACCTTC.

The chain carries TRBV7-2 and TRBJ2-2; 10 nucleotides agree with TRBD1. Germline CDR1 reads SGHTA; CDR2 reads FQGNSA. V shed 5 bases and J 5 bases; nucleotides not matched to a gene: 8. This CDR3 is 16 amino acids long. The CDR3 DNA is TGTGCCAGCAGCCCACAGGGACAGGGGCTAACCGGGGAGCTGTTTTTT. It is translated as CASSPQGQGLTGELFF.

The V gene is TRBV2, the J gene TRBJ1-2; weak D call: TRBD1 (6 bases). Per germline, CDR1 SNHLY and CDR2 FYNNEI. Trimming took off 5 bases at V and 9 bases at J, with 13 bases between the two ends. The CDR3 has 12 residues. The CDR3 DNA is TGTGCCAGCAGTAGCACAGGGATGAGCTACACCTTC. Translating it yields CASSSTGMSYTF.

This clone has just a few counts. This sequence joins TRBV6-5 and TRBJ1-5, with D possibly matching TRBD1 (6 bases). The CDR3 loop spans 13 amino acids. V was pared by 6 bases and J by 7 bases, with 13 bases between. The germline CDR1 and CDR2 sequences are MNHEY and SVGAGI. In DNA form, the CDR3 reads TGTGCCAGCAGGACAGGTAGCTCCCAGCCCCAGCATTTT. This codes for CASRTGSSQPQHF.